The following is a TCR beta chain sequence with its context. Its antigen is still unknown. Base qualities are not provided; no much larger clone lies one nucleotide away. A second Seattle source provided samples from volunteer blood donors who had recovered from COVID-19. Collaborating institutions collected whole blood in K2EDTA tubes following their own protocols. For TCRbeta analysis, collaborators shipped samples as frozen whole blood, isolated PBMCs, or DNA extracted from either of those sample types. Counted from cysteine to phenylalanine, this CDR3 has 14 amino acids. Only CDR3 DNA is held: 42 bases, read in frame from base 1. The germline V gene sets CDR1 to ENHRY and CDR2 to SYGVKD. A distance of 10 bases separates the germline ends of V and J, which lose 7 bases and 1 base respectively. This sample was included in a study of blood T cell repertoires in COVID-19 (dated by TCRdb to about 2020). The study in broad terms: Samples covering the acute and convalescent phases of COVID-19 were provided by collaborators in the United States, Italy and Spain. The material from the prospective study consisted of cDNA or gDNA derived from T cells, B-cell-depleted T cells, or PBMCs. The repertoires were released in a freely available public database meant as a resource for research on the immune response to SARS-CoV-2. The samples were drawn from two sources: the first 160 participants of the ongoing ImmuneRACE study, and 950 to 1,500 subjects contributed by 6 global collaborators. Where HLA class I and class II types were available, the types were taken from metadata supplied by the sample provider, not from assay-based typing. The sample metadata nearly always contained a de-identified subject ID, COVID-19 status, age in years and sex. Deeply sampled blood TCRbeta repertoires from subjects exposed to, actively infected with, or recovered from COVID-19 were included in the dataset. What the authors observed across the whole study: How much clinical and demographic metadata was included differed by source and by participant, and the metadata was provided uncurated.

The immunoSEQ Assay, a bias-controlled multiplex PCR, was used to amplify TCRbeta CDR3 regions from genomic DNA. From the authors' description of their analysis: Within the assay, amplification of reference gene primers was used to estimate how many nucleated cells each sample contained. Sequence reads were collapsed and filtered to measure the absolute abundance of every unique TCRbeta CDR3 rearrangement. For each sample, productive Simpson clonality was calculated as the square root of Simpson's diversity index over productive rearrangements. TCRdb limited this immuneACCESS table to in-frame rearrangements with V and J called. A share of clones is missing; checked studies link under half to unresolved V genes, and the rest is unexplained. The V and J calls and clone size come from that table; D and trimming were worked out from the DNA. Here the sample has around 300,000 clones; around 90% occur a single time. In total, the top ten clones hold 0.94% of the sample.

The receptor's source is a woman aged 40 to 49 who had recovered from COVID-19. The sample consisted of peripheral blood. The chain couples TRBV10-3 to TRBJ2-2, with TRBD1 tentatively as D gene (5 bases match). The nucleotide sequence is given as TGTGCCATCACCGTCACAGGGAACACCGGGGAGCTGTTTTTT. Its protein reads: CAITVTGNTGELFF.